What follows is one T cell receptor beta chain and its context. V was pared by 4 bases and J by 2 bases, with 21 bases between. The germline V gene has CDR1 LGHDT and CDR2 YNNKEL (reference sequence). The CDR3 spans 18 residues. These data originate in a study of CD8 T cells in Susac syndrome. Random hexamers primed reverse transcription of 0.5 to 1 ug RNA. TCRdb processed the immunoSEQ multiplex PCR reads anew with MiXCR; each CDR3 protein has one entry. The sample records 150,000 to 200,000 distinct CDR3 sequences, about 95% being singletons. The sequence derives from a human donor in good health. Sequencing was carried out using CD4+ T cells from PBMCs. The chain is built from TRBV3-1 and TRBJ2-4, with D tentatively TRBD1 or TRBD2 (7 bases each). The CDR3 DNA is TGTGCCAGCAGCCTCGGAGCAGGGGGAGGGCCGACCAAAAACATTCAGTACTTC. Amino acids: CASSLGAGGGPTKNIQYF.